One sample yielded the 16 T cell receptor beta chains listed below, sequenced in a study of T cell changes during pregnancy in multiple sclerosis. Sequencing was performed with immunoSEQ multiplex PCR; in TCRdb, only in-frame clones are kept and a portion is missing. The sample yields 38,000 or so clones, approximately 94% seen once. The sequences come from CD4+ T cells from peripheral blood mononuclear cells, collected in the second trimester of pregnancy. The receptors here all came from a female donor with multiple sclerosis, enrolled in a pregnancy study.

The CDR3 is CASSLSGGGNQPQHF. The CDR3 nucleotides read TGTGCCAGCAGCTTATCAGGGGGCGGGAATCAGCCCCAGCATTTT. This chain joins TRBV7-8 and TRBJ1-5, with 8 bases lining up with TRBD1. This CDR3 spans 15 amino acids. Looked up from germline, CDR1 is SGHVS and CDR2 is FQNEAQ. The junction had 4 bases not matched to a gene; V was cut back by 2 bases and J by 4 bases.

The CDR3 spells CASSKVVRARRGTQYF. CDR3 nucleotide sequence: TGTGCCAGCAGCAAAGTTGTCAGGGCCCGAAGGGGGACCCAGTACTTC. The rearrangement uses TRBV21-1 and TRBJ2-5; TRBD1, as called in the table, went unchecked against the DNA. TRBV21-1 constitutes a pseudogene. There are 16 residues in the CDR3.

The rearrangement joins TRBV5-1 to TRBJ2-7; possibly TRBD1 for D (7 bases). V lost 7 bases to trimming and J lost 9 bases, with 23 bases between them. CDR3 length: 14 residues. The germline V gene encodes CDR1 SGHRS and CDR2 YFSETQ. The CDR3 here is CASGGGTAPFLQYF. The CDR3 DNA follows: TGCGCCAGCGGAGGGGGGACAGCGCCTTTCTTGCAGTACTTC. Supplemented by reference TRBV5-1 and TRBJ2-7, the full variable domain reads KAGVTQTPRYLIKTRGQQVTLSCSPISGHRSVSWYQQTPGQGLQFLFEYFSETQRNKGNFPGRFSGRQFSNSRSEMNVSTLELGDSALYLCASGGGTAPFLQYFGPGTRLTVT.

The chain uses TRBV25-1 and TRBJ2-3; 13 bases fit TRBD2. J gave up 1 base and V 6 bases, and 4 bases lay outside the gene matches. The CDR3 runs 16 residues. Germline V lookup: CDR1 MGHDK, CDR2 SYGVNS. For the CDR3, the DNA is TGTGCCAGCAGGGGGGGACTAGCGGGACGCACAGATACGCAGTATTTT. It translates to CASRGGLAGRTDTQYF. The whole variable domain, filled in from reference TRBV25-1 and TRBJ2-3, reads EADIYQTPRYLVIGTGKKITLECSQTMGHDKMYWYQQDPGMELHLIHYSYGVNSTEKGDLSSESTVSRIRTEHFPLTLESARPSHTSQYLCASRGGLAGRTDTQYFGPGTRLTVL.

The chain combines TRBV7-6 with TRBJ2-1; D is possibly TRBD1 (6 bases). V lost 6 bases to trimming and J lost 8 bases, with 14 bases between them. CDR1 is SGHVS, CDR2 FNYEAQ, per germline. This CDR3 spans 13 amino acids. The DNA for the CDR3 is TGTGCCAGCAGAAGAGGGGGTTTCGATGAGCAGTTCTTC. As protein: CASRRGGFDEQFF.

This sequence joins TRBV5-4 and TRBJ2-1; 10 positions match TRBD1. The CDR3 spans 19 residues. J was trimmed by 5 bases and V by 4 bases; bases with no gene match: 18. Germline CDR1 is SGHNT and CDR2 is YYREEE (reference sequence). The CDR3 spells CASSGDRGRTRARDNEQFF. The CDR3, as DNA: TGTGCCAGCAGCGGGGACAGGGGCAGAACCCGTGCTCGGGACAATGAGCAGTTCTTC.

The chain is built from TRBV5-1 and TRBJ2-7, with 7 bases identical to TRBD1. Germline V lookup: CDR1 SGHRS, CDR2 YFSETQ. This CDR3 spans 15 amino acids. V lost 4 bases to trimming and J lost 3 bases; unmatched junction nucleotides: 10. DNA for the CDR3: TGCGCCAGCAGCCCCGGACAGGCAATTAACTACGAGCAGTACTTC. It yields the protein CASSPGQAINYEQYF.

The V and J genes are TRBV19 and TRBJ1-5, with a weak D call TRBD1 (5 bases). CDR1 and CDR2 from the germline V gene are LNHDA and SQIVND (reference sequence). The CDR3 covers 15 residues. The V end was cut by 6 bases, the J end by 1 base, with 13 bases between. CDR3: CASRTRVLSNQPQHF. For the CDR3, the DNA is TGTGCCAGTAGAACCAGGGTATTGAGCAATCAGCCCCAGCATTTT. Filled out from reference TRBV19 and TRBJ1-5, the complete variable domain reads DGGITQSPKYLFRKEGQNVTLSCEQNLNHDAMYWYRQDPGQGLRLIYYSQIVNDFQKGDIAEGYSVSREKKESFPLTVTSAQKNPTAFYLCASRTRVLSNQPQHFGDGTRLSIL.

The chain has TRBV5-1 and TRBJ2-7; 10 bases match TRBD1. This CDR3 has 17 residues. After removal of 5 bases from V and 1 base from J, the junction contained 12 bases not matched to a gene. Germline V gene sequence: CDR1 SGHRS, CDR2 YFSETQ. This CDR3 is CASSFFSPGQGSYEQYF. Here the CDR3 DNA reads TGCGCCAGCAGTTTTTTCTCGCCGGGACAGGGGTCCTACGAGCAGTACTTC. Supplemented by reference TRBV5-1 and TRBJ2-7, the full variable domain reads KAGVTQTPRYLIKTRGQQVTLSCSPISGHRSVSWYQQTPGQGLQFLFEYFSETQRNKGNFPGRFSGRQFSNSRSEMNVSTLELGDSALYLCASSFFSPGQGSYEQYFGPGTRLTVT.

The genes are TRBV4-1 and TRBJ2-7, with 7 positions matching TRBD1. The CDR3 loop spans 14 amino acids. Germline CDR1 is MGHRA and CDR2 is YSYEKL. The V gene end was trimmed by 0 bases and the J gene end by 4 bases; junction bases not matched to a gene: 3. The CDR3 region is CASSQDIQGYEQYF. In nucleotides, the CDR3 is TGCGCCAGCAGCCAAGATATACAGGGGTACGAGCAGTACTTC.

V is TRBV30 and J is TRBJ2-6; 9 nucleotides agree with TRBD1. Germline lookup yields CDR1 GTSNPN and CDR2 SVGIG (reference sequence). The CDR3 consists of 17 residues. Trimming removed 3 bases from V and 1 base from J; junction bases left unmatched: 7. The CDR3 coding sequence is TGTGCCTGGAGCGGATCGGGACAGGGATCTGGGGCCAACGTCCTGACTTTC. Translating it yields CAWSGSGQGSGANVLTF.

In its sample, this clone was seen a few times. V and J are TRBV9 and TRBJ1-1; maybe TRBD1 (6 bases). Trimming pared 2 bases from V and 4 bases from J, leaving 15 bases between. The V gene's germline CDR1 is SGDLS and CDR2 YYNGEE. The CDR3 is 15 residues long. The CDR3 loop reads CASSVEGGFSTEAFF. The CDR3 DNA sequence: TGTGCCAGCAGCGTCGAAGGGGGATTCTCCACTGAAGCTTTCTTT.

V gene TRBV19 combines with J gene TRBJ1-1; 7 bases are shared with TRBD1. CDR1 and CDR2 from the germline V gene are LNHDA and SQIVND (reference sequence). This CDR3 has 15 residues. The V gene end was trimmed by 5 bases and the J gene end by 1 base; junction bases not matched to a gene: 7. The CDR3 DNA is TGTGCCAGTAGTTCCAGGACAGGTTGGAACACTGAAGCTTTCTTT. Translating it yields CASSSRTGWNTEAFF.

The chain couples TRBV5-1 to TRBJ2-1; 7 nucleotides align to TRBD1. CDR1 and CDR2 from the germline V gene are SGHRS and YFSETQ. Trimming took 2 bases from V and 6 from J; bases not matched to a gene: 5. CDR3 size: 14 residues. The CDR3 DNA sequence: TGCGCCAGCAGCTTACCGGGACAGACCAATGAGCAGTTCTTC. Encoded protein: CASSLPGQTNEQFF.

This chain links TRBV6-1 with TRBJ2-2, with 7 bases matching TRBD1. CDR1 and CDR2 from the germline V gene are MNHNS and SASEGT. The V segment lost 6 bases and the J segment 6 bases; nucleotides outside the gene matches: 4. CDR3 length: 13 amino acids. The CDR3 loop reads CASRNTGAGELFF. As DNA, the CDR3 is TGTGCCAGCAGAAACACAGGGGCCGGGGAGCTGTTTTTT.

The chain has TRBV30 and TRBJ2-3, with unresolved D. This CDR3 is built from 13 residues. Germline values: CDR1 GTSNPN, CDR2 SVGIG (reference sequence). Trimming pared 4 bases from V and 2 bases from J, leaving 10 bases between. The CDR3 is CAWTGGYTDTQYF. CDR3 nucleotide sequence: TGTGCCTGGACCGGCGGATACACAGATACGCAGTATTTT.